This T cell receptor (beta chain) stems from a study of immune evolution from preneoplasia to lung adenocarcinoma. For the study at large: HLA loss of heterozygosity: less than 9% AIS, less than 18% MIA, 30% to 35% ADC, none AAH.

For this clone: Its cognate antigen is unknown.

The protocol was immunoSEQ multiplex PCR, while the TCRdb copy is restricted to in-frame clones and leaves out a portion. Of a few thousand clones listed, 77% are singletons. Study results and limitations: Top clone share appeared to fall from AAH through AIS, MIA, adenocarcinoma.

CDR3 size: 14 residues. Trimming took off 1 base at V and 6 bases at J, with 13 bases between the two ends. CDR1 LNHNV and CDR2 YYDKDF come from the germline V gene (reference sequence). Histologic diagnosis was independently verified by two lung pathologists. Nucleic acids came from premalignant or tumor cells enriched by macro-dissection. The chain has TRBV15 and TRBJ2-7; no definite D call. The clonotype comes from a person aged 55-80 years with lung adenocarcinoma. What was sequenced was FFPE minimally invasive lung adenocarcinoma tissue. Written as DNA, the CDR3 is TGTGCCACCAGCAGAGGAAGCATGGGCACCGAGCAGTACTTC. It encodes CATSRGSMGTEQYF.